These 24 T cell receptor beta chains came from one sample sequenced in a study of T cells in Graves' hyperthyroidism and ophthalmopathy. Amplified regions were TCR beta CDR3 sequences from RNA transcripts. During a first-round RT-PCR of the TCR CDR3, the HTBI primer set was used. TCRdb itself ran the multiplex PCR reads through MiXCR, one entry per CDR3 protein. Of more than 95,000 distinct CDR3 sequences listed, roughly 44% are singletons. Material: blood. These receptors were obtained from a man in his forties with Graves' hyperthyroidism.

As concerns this clonotype: One end of the junction is discordant with germline, which a read error may explain. The chain couples TRBV20-1 to TRBJ2-7; 7 bases fit TRBD2. The germline V gene encodes CDR1 DFQATT and CDR2 SNEGSKA (reference sequence). The CDR3 covers 16 residues. CDR3 coding DNA: TGCAGCCTACGGGGGGTTAGCGGGTGGAACTCCTACGGGCAGTACTTC. This codes for CSLRGVSGWNSYGQYF.

CDR3 region: CASSLDSGRAETQHF. CDR3 sequence (DNA): TGTGCCAGCAGCTTAGATAGCGGGAGGGCGGAGACCCAGCATTTT. The gene calls are TRBV11-2 and TRBJ1-5, with D unclear. CDR1 and CDR2 (germline): SGHAT, FQNNGV. The CDR3 is made up of 15 amino acids. Between the trimmed V and J ends, which lost 0 bases and 11 bases, there was a span of 17 bases.

This chain connects TRBV7-9 to TRBJ2-5; 9 positions match TRBD2. Germline CDR1 is SEHNR and CDR2 is FQNEAQ (reference sequence). The CDR3 spans 14 residues. Trimming cost V 3 bases and J 4 bases; bases outside gene matches: 3. CDR3 sequence (DNA): TGTGCCAGCAGCTTGGGGACTAGCACAGAGACCCAGTACTTC. Translated, it gives CASSLGTSTETQYF.

This clonotype was seen just once. V usage is TRBV2 and J usage is TRBJ1-3; D is ambiguous. V lost 4 bases and J lost 7, with 2 bases in between. This CDR3 contains 10 residues. CDR1 and CDR2 (germline): SNHLY, FYNNEI. For the CDR3, the DNA is TGTGCCAGCAGTGGTAACACCATATATTTT. This gives the protein CASSGNTIYF.

This clonotype has a count of ten or more. The chain employs TRBV7-8 and TRBJ1-5; TRBD1 might be the D (6 bases). Germline values: CDR1 SGHVS, CDR2 FQNEAQ. CDR3 length: 19 residues. V was shortened by 4 bases and J by 0 bases, with 22 bases between the two germline ends. The CDR3 loop reads CASSSAPGTSRYSNQPQHF. DNA for the CDR3: TGTGCCAGCAGCTCGGCCCCCGGGACAAGCCGATATAGCAATCAGCCCCAGCATTTT.

This clonotype was recorded many times. This chain links TRBV7-6 with TRBJ2-2, with D possibly being TRBD2 (6 bases). Trimming left V 4 bases short and J 0 bases short, with 15 bases between. The CDR3 has 17 amino acids. CDR1 is SGHVS, CDR2 FNYEAQ, per germline. The CDR3 nucleotides are TGTGCCAGCAGCTGGGTGGCTAGCGCCTCGAACACCGGGGAGCTGTTTTTT. Translated, it gives CASSWVASASNTGELFF.

In its sample, this clonotype was seen many times. The chain links TRBV6-4 to TRBJ2-6, with a tentative D call TRBD1 (5 bases). Germline V CDR1 and CDR2: MRHNA, SNTAGT. V lost 0 bases, J lost 0 bases, and 6 bases lay in between. The CDR3 is made up of 16 amino acids. CDR3 amino acids: CASSDSTASGANVLTF. The CDR3 DNA follows: TGTGCCAGCAGTGACTCGACAGCCTCTGGGGCCAACGTCCTGACTTTC.

This clonotype was seen a few times. The V and J genes are TRBV4-1 and TRBJ2-2, with D perhaps matching TRBD1 (5 bases). The V and J ends lost 7 bases and 2 bases respectively, with 17 bases between them. The CDR3 has 16 residues. CDR1 is MGHRA, CDR2 YSYEKL, per germline. The CDR3 DNA reads TGCGCCAGCACCCTTTCTCGGACATCTAACACCGGGGAGCTGTTTTTT. Translation gives CASTLSRTSNTGELFF.

This clonotype was recorded many times. The rearrangement links TRBV6-5 to TRBJ1-1, with no clear D. V dropped 7 bases and J dropped 0 bases, with 12 bases sitting between them. Germline assignment: CDR1 MNHEY and CDR2 SVGAGI. The CDR3 loop spans 14 amino acids. The CDR3 spells CASTSSVMNTEAFF. The CDR3 DNA reads as TGTGCCAGCACCAGCTCTGTCATGAACACTGAAGCTTTCTTT.

This clonotype was seen at least ten times. This chain links TRBV9 with TRBJ2-1; D is possibly TRBD1 (5 bases). The V end lost 0 bases, the J end lost 9 bases, and 10 bases lay between the germline ends. CDR1 is SGDLS and CDR2 is YYNGEE in the germline V gene. This CDR3 spans 13 amino acids. In DNA form, the CDR3 reads TGTGCCAGCAGCGTAGACGTGCAGGGTGAGCAGTTCTTC. Amino acid sequence: CASSVDVQGEQFF.

This clonotype was picked up many times. This chain joins TRBV15 and TRBJ2-3; D might be TRBD1 (6 bases). V shed 5 bases and J shed 1 base, with 16 bases lying between them. Germline V gives CDR1 LNHNV, CDR2 YYDKDF (reference sequence). The CDR3 has 16 residues. The CDR3 spells CATSGQRGFGTDTQYF. The CDR3 DNA follows: TGTGCCACCAGCGGGCAGAGGGGGTTCGGCACAGATACGCAGTATTTT.

V and J are TRBV7-8 and TRBJ2-7, with 7 nucleotides matching TRBD2. The junction had 13 bases not matched to a gene; V was cut back by 0 bases and J by 5 bases. The CDR3 consists of 17 residues. CDR1 is SGHVS and CDR2 is FQNEAQ in the germline V gene. CDR3 DNA sequence: TGTGCCAGCAGCTTAGCCAGCGGGACGATATATAGACACGAGCAGTACTTC. Translating gives CASSLASGTIYRHEQYF.

The chain has TRBV20-1 and TRBJ2-7; D remains unclear. The germline V gene encodes CDR1 DFQATT and CDR2 SNEGSKA (reference sequence). The CDR3 runs 17 residues. V lost 0 bases, J lost 0 bases, and 18 bases lay in between. The CDR3: CSARDRVGPWNSYEQYF. CDR3 coding DNA: TGCAGTGCTAGAGATAGGGTTGGACCTTGGAACTCCTACGAGCAGTACTTC.

Many counts were recorded for this clonotype. This chain connects TRBV28 to TRBJ1-5; D is undetermined. Trimming stripped 5 bases from V and 7 bases from J, with 9 bases between. The CDR3 has 12 residues. The germline CDR1 and CDR2 sequences are MDHEN and SYDVKM. The CDR3 is CASSPSRQPQHF. The DNA for the CDR3 is TGTGCCAGCAGTCCATCGAGGCAGCCCCAGCATTTT.

This clonotype was counted at least ten times. The chain has TRBV11-1 and TRBJ2-3; 8 positions agree with TRBD2. The V gene end was trimmed by 4 bases and the J gene end by 2 bases; junction bases not matched to a gene: 5. This CDR3 is 15 amino acids long. Germline V CDR1 and CDR2: SGHAT, FQDESV (reference sequence). The CDR3 protein is CASSSGLGATDTQYF. In DNA, the CDR3 is TGTGCCAGCAGCTCGGGACTAGGGGCCACAGATACGCAGTATTTT. The full variable domain, in which reference TRBV11-1 and TRBJ2-3 provide the parts outside the CDR3, is EAEVAQSPRYKITEKSQAVAFWCDPISGHATLYWYRQILGQGPELLVQFQDESVVDDSQLPKDRFSAERLKGVDSTLKIQPAELGDSAMYLCASSSGLGATDTQYFGPGTRLTVL.

This clonotype was seen at least ten times. The V and J genes are TRBV15 and TRBJ2-2, with no clear D. CDR3 length: 16 amino acids. The germline V and J ends were trimmed by 0 bases and 8 bases, with 16 bases remaining between them. From germline, CDR1 is LNHNV and CDR2 YYDKDF (reference sequence). For the CDR3, the DNA is TGTGCCACCAGCAGAGATCGACATACCCCCGCGGGGGAGCTGTTTTTT. It encodes CATSRDRHTPAGELFF.

This clonotype has at least ten counts. This sequence joins TRBV5-1 and TRBJ1-6; perhaps TRBD1 as D (6 bases). The germline V gene encodes CDR1 SGHRS and CDR2 YFSETQ. The CDR3 contains 15 residues. Trimming pared 5 bases from V and 10 bases from J, leaving 19 bases between. CDR3 sequence (DNA): TGCGCCAGCAGACGAGCACAGGGAGTTGGGTCACCCCTCCACTTT. This translates into CASRRAQGVGSPLHF.

In this sample, this clonotype turned up many times. The V call is TRBV12-3 or TRBV12-4, the J call TRBJ2-5; TRBD2 aligns across 9 bases. This CDR3 has 14 amino acids. The ends lost 5 bases at V and 5 bases at J; junction bases unmatched: 6. This CDR3 reads CASSGTSGGETQYF. CDR3 nucleotide sequence: TGTGCCAGCAGTGGGACCAGCGGGGGGGAGACCCAGTACTTC.

V usage is TRBV15 and J usage is TRBJ2-5; D tentatively fits TRBD1 or TRBD2 (5 bases each). The germline CDR1 and CDR2 sequences are LNHNV and YYDKDF (reference sequence). The CDR3 runs 22 residues. V lost 5 bases, J lost 0 bases, and 34 bases lay in between. The CDR3 DNA follows: TGTGCCACCAGCGAGGGGTCCAGCCCCACAGATACGCAGGATTTAAACCAAGAGACCCAGTACTTC. It encodes CATSEGSSPTDTQDLNQETQYF.

This clonotype was counted once. CDR3 nucleotides: TGTGCCAGCAGTGCCGGGACTAGCGGGAGTCATGAGCAGTTCTTC. This gives the protein CASSAGTSGSHEQFF. J is TRBJ2-1 and V is TRBV12-3 or TRBV12-4, with TRBD2 matching over 14 bases. This CDR3 spans 15 amino acids. The trim removed 5 bases at V and 8 bases at J, leaving 5 bases unmatched.

The chain combines TRBV10-3 with TRBJ1-6; 9 nucleotides line up with TRBD1. Per the germline V gene, CDR1 is ENHRY and CDR2 is SYGVKD. V trimming: 8 bases; J trimming: 11 bases; junction bases outside the gene matches: 4. The CDR3 is 12 amino acids. The CDR3 here is CAIGTGHPPLHF. The CDR3 nucleotides are TGTGCCATCGGGACAGGGCATCCACCCCTCCACTTT.

With respect to this clonotype: A much larger clone sits a single nucleotide away, making a read error possible. The chain employs TRBV5-1 and TRBJ2-5, with a weak D call TRBD1 (5 bases). The CDR3 has 14 amino acids. Germline lookup yields CDR1 SGHRS and CDR2 YFSETQ. V lost 0 bases and J lost 5, with 11 bases in between. The CDR3 DNA sequence: TGCGCCAGCAGCTTGGACAGGAGTGGGGAGACCCAGTACTTC. Translated: CASSLDRSGETQYF.

This clonotype has a single count. V usage is TRBV29-1 and J usage is TRBJ2-2; TRBD1 is a possible D gene (6 bases). This CDR3 has 14 residues. Per the germline V gene, CDR1 is SQVTM and CDR2 is ANQGSEA. The CDR3 DNA sequence: TGCAGTGTGGCCGGGACACCGACATTGGGGGAGCTGTTTTTT. Translated, it gives CSVAGTPTLGELFF.

This clonotype was counted ten times or more. This sequence joins TRBV11-3 and TRBJ1-1; a possible D gene is TRBD1 (6 bases). Germline V gene sequence: CDR1 SGHNT, CDR2 YENEEA. The CDR3 is made up of 15 amino acids. Deletions cut 3 bases from V and 8 bases from J, with 19 bases between. CDR3 in amino acids: CASSLGVEVTGEAFF. CDR3 nucleotide sequence: TGTGCCAGCAGCTTGGGGGTGGAGGTAACAGGGGAAGCTTTCTTT.